One and the same sample provided the 13 T cell receptor beta chains below, sequenced in a study of long-term antiretroviral therapy in people with HIV. Survey-level resolution applied to immunoSEQ assay v3.0. Clones were sequenced by immunoSEQ multiplex PCR, and TCRdb holds only the in-frame ones, with some missing. The sample has approximately 30,000 clones, about 82% seen once. The sequenced sample was unsorted PBMCs, obtained 0.8 years before starting antiretroviral therapy. The source of these receptors is a man aged 18-30 years with HIV.

V usage is TRBV30 and J usage is TRBJ2-3; D is possibly TRBD2 (5 bases). Germline V gene sequence: CDR1 GTSNPN, CDR2 SVGIG (reference sequence). The V end was cut by 0 bases, the J end by 2 bases, with 9 bases between. The CDR3 is 14 amino acids. CDR3 loop: CAWSVLRDTDTQYF. CDR3 bases: TGTGCCTGGAGTGTACTGAGGGACACAGATACGCAGTATTTT.

This chain uses TRBV6-5 with TRBJ1-1; D is unresolved. The CDR3 sequence is 15 residues long. Germline CDR1 MNHEY, CDR2 SVGAGI. With 6 bases removed from V and 4 bases from J, the gap between germline ends came to 18 bases. DNA for the CDR3: TGTGCCAGCAGCCCTGCTCAGGCGGGCAGCACTGAAGCTTTCTTT. Translating gives CASSPAQAGSTEAFF.

The chain joins TRBV4-3 to TRBJ2-1; D gene unclear. This CDR3 contains 16 residues. Trimming took off 4 bases at V and 0 bases at J, with 13 bases between the two ends. Per germline, CDR1 LGHNA and CDR2 YSLEER. CDR3 protein: CASSPTSLGSYNEQFF. CDR3 sequence (DNA): TGCGCCAGCAGCCCCACTTCCCTCGGCTCCTACAATGAGCAGTTCTTC.

V gene TRBV7-2 combines with J gene TRBJ2-1, with 7 bases matching TRBD2. V lost 5 bases and J lost 7; bases outside the gene matches: 8. Germline loops: CDR1 SGHTA, CDR2 FQGNSA. The CDR3 is made up of 14 amino acids. The CDR3 nucleotides read TGTGCCAGCAGCCCGGGAGGCTGGGAAAATGAGCAGTTCTTC. Protein sequence: CASSPGGWENEQFF. The whole variable domain, filled in from reference TRBV7-2 and TRBJ2-1, reads GAGVSQSPSNKVTEKGKDVELRCDPISGHTALYWYRQSLGQGLEFLIYFQGNSAPDKSGLPSDRFSAERTGGSVSTLTIQRTQQEDSAVYLCASSPGGWENEQFFGPGTRLTVL.

The V and J genes are TRBV2 and TRBJ1-2; no definite D call. This CDR3 spans 13 amino acids. V shed 0 bases and J shed 10 bases, with 12 bases lying between them. Looked up from germline, CDR1 is SNHLY and CDR2 is FYNNEI. Here the CDR3 reads CASSEALWPDYTF. CDR3 sequence (DNA): TGTGCCAGCAGTGAAGCGCTTTGGCCCGACTACACCTTC. Supplemented by reference TRBV2 and TRBJ1-2, the full variable domain reads EPEVTQTPSHQVTQMGQEVILRCVPISNHLYFYWYRQILGQKVEFLVSFYNNEISEKSEIFDDQFSVERPDGSNFTLKIRSTKLEDSAMYFCASSEALWPDYTFGSGTRLTVV.

The V gene is TRBV4-1, the J gene TRBJ1-2; 7 positions agree with TRBD1. Trimming removed 0 bases from V and 5 bases from J; junction bases left unmatched: 9. CDR1 is MGHRA and CDR2 is YSYEKL in the germline V gene. The CDR3 has 16 residues. CDR3 sequence: CASSQEGGGLQYGYTF. The CDR3 region has the DNA TGCGCCAGCAGCCAAGAAGGGGGCGGGCTCCAGTATGGCTACACCTTC.

V and J are TRBV7-9 and TRBJ2-2; the D call may be TRBD1 or TRBD2 (5 bases each). CDR3 length equals 14 residues. Deletions cut 3 bases from V and 2 bases from J, with 7 bases between. From germline, CDR1 is SEHNR and CDR2 FQNEAQ (reference sequence). The chain's CDR3 is CASSFWDNTGELFF. The DNA of the CDR3 is TGTGCCAGCAGCTTCTGGGACAACACCGGGGAGCTGTTTTTT.

This clone was picked up a small number of times. The chain is built from TRBV27 and TRBJ2-3, with D perhaps matching TRBD1 (5 bases). Trimming removed 2 bases at V and 4 bases at J, with 13 bases between. CDR1 and CDR2 from the germline V gene are MNHEY and SMNVEV (reference sequence). The CDR3 is 15 residues long. CDR3 bases: TGTGCCAGCAGTTTAAGGCCAGGGATGCCAGATACGCAGTATTTT. This sequence encodes CASSLRPGMPDTQYF.

V and J are TRBV6-5 and TRBJ2-7; a weak D match, TRBD2 (5 bases). CDR1 and CDR2 (germline): MNHEY, SVGAGI. V lost 2 bases to trimming and J lost 6 bases, with 8 bases between them. The CDR3 is 12 amino acids. CDR3 sequence (DNA): TGTGCCAGCAGTTACGGAGGTGGCGAGCAGTACTTC. Its translation: CASSYGGGEQYF.

The chain recombines TRBV27 with TRBJ1-1; D may be TRBD1 (5 bases). V was cut by 8 bases and J by 1 base, with 11 bases left in between. CDR1 and CDR2 (germline): MNHEY, SMNVEV (reference sequence). The CDR3 loop spans 13 amino acids. The CDR3 protein is CASVEGQNTEAFF. CDR3 DNA sequence: TGTGCCAGCGTTGAGGGGCAGAACACTGAAGCTTTCTTT.

The chain has TRBV6-4 and TRBJ2-2; 9 positions agree with TRBD2. J was trimmed by 4 bases and V by 5 bases; bases with no gene match: 5. The CDR3 is 15 amino acids. Germline assignment: CDR1 MRHNA and CDR2 SNTAGT. Here the CDR3 DNA reads TGTGCCAGCAGTTCTAGCGGGGAAGTCACCGGGGAGCTGTTTTTT. This translates into CASSSSGEVTGELFF.

This clone was found a few times. CDR3 sequence: CASSLASVWTGYEQYF. The CDR3 coding sequence is TGTGCCAGCAGTTTGGCATCAGTTTGGACAGGGTACGAGCAGTACTTC. The chain has TRBV28 and TRBJ2-7; the match to TRBD1 covers 8 bases. Germline CDR1 is MDHEN and CDR2 is SYDVKM. J was trimmed by 4 bases and V by 3 bases; bases with no gene match: 11. CDR3 length equals 16 residues.

V is TRBV27 and J is TRBJ2-5; 10 positions match TRBD1. The CDR3 is made up of 16 amino acids. V trimming: 3 bases; J trimming: 1 base; junction bases outside the gene matches: 5. Germline V gene lookup returns CDR1 MNHEY and CDR2 SMNVEV (reference sequence). CDR3 sequence (DNA): TGTGCCAGCAGTTTTGACAGGGGGCGATCCCAAGAGACCCAGTACTTC. It is translated as CASSFDRGRSQETQYF.